The 22 T cell receptor beta chains presented below share a single source sample, sequenced in a study of cytomegalovirus exposure and HLA in healthy donors. A multiplex PCR was run with 60 Vbeta primers and 13 Jbeta primers. The protocol was immunoSEQ multiplex PCR, while the TCRdb copy is restricted to in-frame clones and leaves out a portion. This repertoire shows some 150,000 clones, over 80% found once; its top ten account for approximately 2.9%. Sequencing used PBMCs. The source is a woman aged 30 to 39 in good health and CMV-seronegative.

The chain carries TRBV7-2 and TRBJ2-1; TRBD2 matches at 10 bases. CDR3 length: 13 residues. The V gene end was trimmed by 5 bases and the J gene end by 11 bases; junction bases not matched to a gene: 6. Germline CDR1 and CDR2: SGHTA and FQGNSA. CDR3 sequence (DNA): TGTGCCAGCAGCGGGGGGACTAGCGATCAGCAGTTCTTC. Translation: CASSGGTSDQQFF.

The rearrangement uses TRBV5-4 and TRBJ2-7; D is uncertain. CDR1 is SGHNT, CDR2 YYREEE, per germline (reference sequence). The V end was cut by 0 bases, the J end by 3 bases, with 10 bases between. CDR3 length: 14 residues. This chain's CDR3 is CASSLERVSYEQYF. The CDR3 coding sequence is TGTGCCAGCAGCTTGGAGAGAGTAAGCTACGAGCAGTACTTC.

This clone was detected only a few times. This chain links TRBV6-1 with TRBJ1-5, with TRBD1 identical over 8 bases. The CDR3 consists of 15 residues. Germline V CDR1 and CDR2: MNHNS, SASEGT. With 4 bases clipped from V and 3 bases from J, the junction kept 5 bases outside the gene matches. CDR3 sequence (DNA): TGTGCCAGCAGTGTGACAGGGGAGGCCAATCAGCCCCAGCATTTT. The encoded protein is CASSVTGEANQPQHF.

Remarks on this clone: At one of its ends the junction is not consistent with the germline gene, which may arise from a read error. The J gene is TRBJ2-5, the V gene TRBV7-9; 9 nucleotides align to TRBD1. From germline, CDR1 is SEHNR and CDR2 FQNEAQ (reference sequence). The CDR3 extends over 17 amino acids. DNA of the CDR3: TGTTCCAGCAGCCTACGAGGGGGACAGGGCCCGGGAGAGACCCAGTACTTC. Translation: CSSSLRGGQGPGETQYF.

This clone was picked up a small number of times. This chain connects TRBV5-8 to TRBJ1-3; D gene uncertain. CDR1 and CDR2 (germline): SGHTS, YDEGEE. This CDR3 is 17 amino acids long. V was pared by 0 bases and J by 3 bases, with 16 bases between. Here the CDR3 reads CASSLVTYGTFGNTIYF. DNA for the CDR3: TGTGCCAGCAGCTTGGTCACGTACGGTACCTTTGGAAACACCATATATTTT. Full variable domain (outside the CDR3, taken from reference TRBV5-8 and TRBJ1-3): EAGVTQSPTHLIKTRGQQATLRCSPISGHTSVYWYQQALGLGLQFLLWYDEGEERNRGNFPPRFSGRQFPNYSSELNVNALELEDSALYLCASSLVTYGTFGNTIYFGEGSWLTVV.

The V gene is TRBV10-1, the J gene TRBJ2-1, with 8 bases identical to TRBD2. Germline trimming cut 1 base from V and 0 bases from J; bases unmatched to any gene: 2. The CDR3 has 16 amino acids. Germline V gene lookup returns CDR1 WNHNN and CDR2 SYGVQD (reference sequence). The CDR3 DNA sequence: TGCGCCAGCAGTGAGTTCCGGGGGGGCTCCTACAATGAGCAGTTCTTC. It codes for CASSEFRGGSYNEQFF.

The chain uses TRBV6-6 and TRBJ1-1, with 7 nucleotides matching TRBD1. The V gene end was trimmed by 7 bases and the J gene end by 5 bases; junction bases not matched to a gene: 4. The V gene's germline CDR1 is MNHNY and CDR2 SVGAGI (reference sequence). This CDR3 spans 12 amino acids. CDR3: CASNPGGTEAFF. The DNA of the CDR3 is TGTGCCAGCAATCCAGGGGGGACTGAAGCTTTCTTT.

The chain recombines TRBV29-1 with TRBJ1-2, with unresolved D. The V end lost 3 bases, the J end lost 3 bases, and 11 bases lay between the germline ends. There are 13 residues in the CDR3. Germline loops: CDR1 SQVTM, CDR2 ANQGSEA. CDR3 sequence (DNA): TGCAGCGTTGATTCGCCCGGGGACTATGGCTACACCTTC. Its protein product is CSVDSPGDYGYTF.

The chain couples TRBV10-2 to TRBJ2-1, with 8 bases matching TRBD1. The trim removed 6 bases at V and 4 bases at J, leaving 11 bases unmatched. Per the germline V gene, CDR1 is WSHSY and CDR2 is SAAADI. CDR3 length: 16 residues. As DNA, the CDR3 is TGCGCCAGCAGCGCTCCCGGGACAGGAGTATACAATGAGCAGTTCTTC. Translated: CASSAPGTGVYNEQFF.

The V and J genes are TRBV5-1 and TRBJ2-1; 9 bases are shared with TRBD2. The CDR3 spans 17 residues. CDR1 is SGHRS, CDR2 YFSETQ, per germline. Trimming removed 2 bases from V and 7 bases from J; junction bases left unmatched: 13. In DNA, the CDR3 is TGCGCCAGCAGCTTACGGAGCGGGGGGCCCCAAGGAAATGAGCAGTTCTTC. It translates to CASSLRSGGPQGNEQFF.

The CDR3 region has the DNA TGCGCCAGCAGTGACCCTCTTTCGAGTCCAACGAGCTCCTACAATGAGCAGTTCTTC. Its translation is CASSDPLSSPTSSYNEQFF. V usage is TRBV10-2 and J usage is TRBJ2-1; no clear D gene. There are 19 residues in the CDR3. From germline, CDR1 is WSHSY and CDR2 SAAADI. Trimming removed 3 bases from V and 0 bases from J, with 21 bases in between.

The chain couples TRBV19 to TRBJ2-1; TRBD2 aligns across 10 bases. Losses at the gene ends were 6 bases for V and 5 bases for J; bases not matched to a gene: 7. The CDR3 has 15 amino acids. Germline V gene data show CDR1 as LNHDA and CDR2 as SQIVND (reference sequence). The chain's CDR3 is CASSRTGTSDNEQFF. CDR3 bases: TGTGCCAGTAGCCGGACCGGGACTAGCGACAATGAGCAGTTCTTC. Complete variable domain (other parts from reference TRBV19 and TRBJ2-1): DGGITQSPKYLFRKEGQNVTLSCEQNLNHDAMYWYRQDPGQGLRLIYYSQIVNDFQKGDIAEGYSVSREKKESFPLTVTSAQKNPTAFYLCASSRTGTSDNEQFFGPGTRLTVL.

The chain combines TRBV4-1 with TRBJ1-2, with 10 bases identical to TRBD1. The CDR3 consists of 15 residues. J gave up 8 bases and V 3 bases, and 9 bases lay outside the gene matches. Germline values: CDR1 MGHRA, CDR2 YSYEKL. CDR3 sequence: CASSQATGGAQGYTF. CDR3 sequence (DNA): TGCGCCAGCAGCCAGGCGACAGGGGGCGCACAGGGCTACACCTTC.

This chain links TRBV25-1 with TRBJ2-1; D uncertain. Per germline, CDR1 MGHDK and CDR2 SYGVNS. This CDR3 is built from 14 residues. Between the trimmed V and J ends, which lost 8 bases and 0 bases, there was a span of 11 bases. CDR3 sequence reads: CASSTESSYNEQFF. CDR3 nucleotide sequence: TGTGCCAGCTCGACTGAGAGCTCCTACAATGAGCAGTTCTTC.

The chain couples TRBV28 to TRBJ2-1; D possibly corresponds to TRBD1 (6 bases). Deletions cut 5 bases from V and 4 bases from J, with 9 bases between. Germline CDR1 is MDHEN and CDR2 is SYDVKM. The CDR3 has 13 amino acids. The CDR3 is CASSVTGYNEQFF. Here the CDR3 DNA reads TGTGCCAGCAGTGTAACAGGGTACAATGAGCAGTTCTTC. Supplemented by reference TRBV28 and TRBJ2-1, the full variable domain reads DVKVTQSSRYLVKRTGEKVFLECVQDMDHENMFWYRQDPGLGLRLIYFSYDVKMKEKGDIPEGYSVSREKKERFSLILESASTNQTSMYLCASSVTGYNEQFFGPGTRLTVL.

The rearrangement links TRBV5-1 to TRBJ2-1; D is uncertain. The CDR3 runs to 15 residues. Germline V gives CDR1 SGHRS, CDR2 YFSETQ. The germline V and J ends were trimmed by 4 bases and 1 base, with 12 bases remaining between them. The CDR3 region is CASSPSARSYNEQFF. CDR3 nucleotides: TGCGCCAGCAGCCCCTCGGCGCGGTCCTACAATGAGCAGTTCTTC.

The chain couples TRBV5-1 to TRBJ2-7; D possibly corresponds to TRBD2 (5 bases). Germline V gives CDR1 SGHRS, CDR2 YFSETQ. The CDR3 is made up of 14 amino acids. V shed 2 bases and J shed 2 bases, with 11 bases lying between them. CDR3 loop: CASSLDYYPYEQYF. DNA for the CDR3: TGCGCCAGCAGCTTAGACTATTACCCCTACGAGCAGTACTTC. The whole variable domain, remainder taken from reference TRBV5-1 and TRBJ2-7, is KAGVTQTPRYLIKTRGQQVTLSCSPISGHRSVSWYQQTPGQGLQFLFEYFSETQRNKGNFPGRFSGRQFSNSRSEMNVSTLELGDSALYLCASSLDYYPYEQYFGPGTRLTVT.

The gene calls are TRBV7-2 and TRBJ2-3, with D perhaps matching TRBD2 (6 bases). Trimming took off 4 bases at V and 9 bases at J, with 14 bases between the two ends. The CDR3 consists of 13 residues. In germline, CDR1 is SGHTA, CDR2 FQGNSA. The CDR3 is CASSSGVVGTQYF. DNA for the CDR3: TGTGCCAGCAGCTCGGGGGTGGTGGGGACGCAGTATTTT.

The chain combines TRBV9 with TRBJ2-7, with 10 nucleotides matching TRBD2. The CDR3 covers 16 residues. CDR1 is SGDLS and CDR2 is YYNGEE in the germline V gene. V lost 4 bases to trimming and J lost 2 bases; unmatched junction nucleotides: 9. The CDR3 loop reads CASSPTLAGAPYEQYF. CDR3 bases: TGTGCCAGCAGCCCTACCCTAGCGGGGGCCCCCTACGAGCAGTACTTC.

V usage is TRBV27 and J usage is TRBJ1-1; 7 bases match TRBD1. Trimming at V came to 4 bases and at J to 3 bases, leaving 11 bases not matched to a gene. This CDR3 region has 16 residues. Germline assignment: CDR1 MNHEY and CDR2 SMNVEV (reference sequence). The CDR3 is CASSSLTGPRDTEAFF. CDR3 coding DNA: TGTGCCAGCAGTTCCCTGACAGGGCCCCGGGACACTGAAGCTTTCTTT.

This clone was observed a handful of times. This chain links TRBV5-6 with TRBJ2-1; 7 positions agree with TRBD2. Germline assignment: CDR1 SGHDT and CDR2 YYEEEE. The length of the CDR3 is 14 residues. After removal of 0 bases from V and 4 bases from J, the junction contained 1 base not matched to a gene. Here the CDR3 DNA reads TGTGCCAGCAGCTTGGGACTAGCATACAATGAGCAGTTCTTC. The encoded protein is CASSLGLAYNEQFF.

The V gene is TRBV28, the J gene TRBJ2-5; the match to TRBD1 covers 12 bases. Looked up from germline, CDR1 is MDHEN and CDR2 is SYDVKM. J was trimmed by 11 bases and V by 7 bases; bases with no gene match: 8. The CDR3 loop spans 13 amino acids. CDR3: CASNRDRGLEQYF. CDR3 coding DNA: TGTGCCAGCAATAGGGACAGGGGGCTAGAGCAGTACTTC.